These 2 T cell receptor beta chains originate from one sample sequenced in a study of CD8 T cells in Susac syndrome (dated by TCRdb to the late 2010s). Library preparation used the immunoSEQ multiplex PCR assay. RNA was extracted using the RNeasy kit, and roughly 0.5 to 1 ug of the RNA was reverse transcribed with random hexamers. TCRdb's own reprocessing of the public reads used fastp at Q25 and MiXCR and kept productive beta chains. Records with the same CDR3 protein are collapsed into one entry carrying the most frequent genes and DNA. This sample comprises around 200,000 distinct CDR3 sequences, 90% to 95% of them detected only once. Roughly 0.1% of the sample belongs to the ten largest clones. Input material: CD4+ T cells from PBMCs. The receptors originated from a human donor in good health.

The CDR3 loop is CASSRDRGGQPQHF. As DNA, the CDR3 is TGCGCCAGCAGTCGGGACAGGGGTGGACAGCCCCAGCATTTT. V and J are TRBV5-1 and TRBJ1-5, with 10 positions matching TRBD1. V was pared by 5 bases and J by 7 bases, with 6 bases of the junction left unmatched. Germline loops: CDR1 SGHRS, CDR2 YFSETQ. The CDR3 totals 14 residues.

This clonotype came up a few times. The CDR3 region has the DNA TGCGCCAGCAGCCAAGATTTGGGGGGCCTCTCCTACGAGCAGTACTTC. Amino acid sequence: CASSQDLGGLSYEQYF. This chain joins TRBV4-3 and TRBJ2-7, with D possibly being TRBD1 or TRBD2 (6 bases each). This CDR3 has 16 amino acids. Between the trimmed V and J ends, which lost 0 bases and 0 bases, there was a span of 12 bases. Germline CDR1 and CDR2: LGHNA and YSLEER.